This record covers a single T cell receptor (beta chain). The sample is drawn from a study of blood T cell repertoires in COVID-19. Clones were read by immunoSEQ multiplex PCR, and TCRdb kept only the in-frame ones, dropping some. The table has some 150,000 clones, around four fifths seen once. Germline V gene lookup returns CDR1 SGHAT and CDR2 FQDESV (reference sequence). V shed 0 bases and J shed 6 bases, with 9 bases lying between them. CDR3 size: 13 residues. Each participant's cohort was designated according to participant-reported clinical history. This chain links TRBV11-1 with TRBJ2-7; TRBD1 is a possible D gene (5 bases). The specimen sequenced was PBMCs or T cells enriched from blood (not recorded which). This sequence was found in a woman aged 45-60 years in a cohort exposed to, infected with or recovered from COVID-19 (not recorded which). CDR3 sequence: CASSLAVGVEQYF. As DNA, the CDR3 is TGTGCCAGCAGCTTAGCGGTAGGGGTCGAGCAGTACTTC.